This TCR beta chain was recorded in a study of Ad26.COV2.S vaccination and SARS-CoV-2 variants. The repertoire was sequenced with immunoSEQ multiplex PCR; TCRdb's copy has only in-frame clones and lacks some. The data show around 370,000 clones, 70% to 90% seen once. Described treatment: 19 received Ad26.COV2.S at low or high dose, single or two shots; about 5 received placebo; per-sample allocation not given. The samples date from day 63 after the first vaccine or placebo injection. CDR1 SGDLS and CDR2 YYNGEE come from the germline V gene. This CDR3 is built from 14 residues. Trimming took 4 bases from V and 8 from J, leaving 16 bases between them.

The sequencing used peripheral blood, collected in a trial of Ad26.COV2.S vaccine versus placebo. The TCR was taken from a person between 18 and 59 years old who received the Ad26.COV2.S COVID-19 vaccine or a placebo. The J gene is TRBJ2-4, the V gene TRBV9; no firm D call. The CDR3 protein is CASSSRWAEDIQYF. CDR3 nucleotide sequence: TGTGCCAGCAGCTCCAGGTGGGCCGAGGACATTCAGTACTTC.